This TCR beta chain was documented in a study of blood T cells in healthy people across ages. As regards this clonotype: What it binds is not known. At one end, the junction sequence differs from germline, possibly due to a read error.

Then a second PCR, running roughly 7 to 11 cycles, was carried out with a sample-barcoded 5' primer and a J-beta primer mix. From the 5' RACE reads, TCRdb called clonotypes with MiXCR, one entry per CDR3 protein. Counted here are under 2,000,000 distinct CDR3 sequences, just under 50% occurring once; the ten biggest clones make up less than 2.5%. Looked up from germline, CDR1 is SGDLS and CDR2 is YYNGEE. The CDR3 length is 15 residues. Broader study findings: In long-lived donors, naive CD4+ cell counts and diversity exceeded those of aged donors.

The V gene is TRBV9, the J gene TRBJ2-7; D uncertain. The sequence derives from a woman aged 40 to 50 in good health. Sequencing was carried out using blood. The CDR3 DNA reads as TGTGCCTGCAGCGTGGGGTCATCTTCAACCTACGAGCAGTACTTC. It specifies CACSVGSSSTYEQYF.